The 8 T cell receptor beta chains reported below all come from one sample, sequenced in a study of T-cell reconstitution after alpha-beta-depleted transplantation in children. Preparation of the TCRbeta library was carried out with unique molecular identifiers. TCRdb ran MiXCR on the PCR reads and lists one entry per CDR3 protein. This sample has about 78,000 distinct CDR3 sequences; roughly 13% occur once, and the top ten carry 25% to 30%. Sequences were derived from PBMCs, mostly from graft donor cells, sampled 180 days after TCRalphabeta/CD19-depleted stem cell transplant. The receptors derive from a male patient between 2 and 15 years old who had a stem cell transplant for acute lymphoblastic leukemia, so the T cells may come from the graft donor.

This clonotype was seen more than once but under ten times. V gene TRBV5-1 combines with J gene TRBJ2-5; 7 bases line up with TRBD1. J gave up 3 bases and V 6 bases, and 8 bases lay outside the gene matches. Germline V gene lookup returns CDR1 SGHRS and CDR2 YFSETQ. The length of the CDR3 is 14 residues. This chain's CDR3 is CASTKDRAKETQYF. The CDR3 nucleotides read TGCGCCAGCACCAAAGACAGGGCCAAAGAGACCCAGTACTTC.

In this sample, this clonotype turned up many times. The V gene is TRBV10-3, the J gene TRBJ2-1; D unresolved. Germline values: CDR1 ENHRY, CDR2 SYGVKD. The CDR3 has 12 residues. With 7 bases removed from V and 12 bases from J, the gap between germline ends came to 16 bases. In DNA, the CDR3 is TGTGCCATCAAGGAATCCGGTATAGCGCAGTTCTTC. Translation: CAIKESGIAQFF.

The chain recombines TRBV5-6 with TRBJ2-7; the D call may be TRBD1 or TRBD2 (5 bases each). Germline CDR1 and CDR2: SGHDT and YYEEEE. The ends were cut back, 6 bases at V and 11 bases at J, with 21 bases in the middle. The CDR3 loop spans 13 amino acids. CDR3: CASTRGSRVREYF. The DNA of the CDR3 is TGTGCCAGCACCCGCGGGTCCAGGGTGAGGGAGTACTTC.

The chain employs TRBV25-1 and TRBJ2-7; D is possibly TRBD1 or TRBD2 (7 bases each). Germline CDR1 MGHDK, CDR2 SYGVNS. This CDR3 comprises 14 residues. Trimming removed 7 bases at V and 4 bases at J, with 17 bases between. CDR3 in amino acids: CASTPRGGRYEQYF. CDR3 coding DNA: TGTGCCAGCACTCCCAGGGGGGGAAGGTACGAGCAGTACTTC.

This clonotype was found a few times. V usage is TRBV12-3 or TRBV12-4 and J usage is TRBJ2-2; D not certain. This CDR3 comprises 13 residues. Trimming took off 8 bases at V and 4 bases at J, with 11 bases between the two ends. The DNA for the CDR3 is TGTGCCAGCTCCCCCATTTCCACCGGGGAGCTGTTTTTT. This gives the protein CASSPISTGELFF.

V is TRBV29-1 and J is TRBJ2-5; tentatively, D is TRBD1 or TRBD2 (5 bases each). This CDR3 contains 14 residues. V lost 3 bases and J 0 bases, leaving 11 bases between the germline ends. Germline loops: CDR1 SQVTM, CDR2 ANQGSEA. As DNA, the CDR3 is TGCAGCGTTGACTGGGGGAAGTACCAAGAGACCCAGTACTTC. It yields the protein CSVDWGKYQETQYF.

This clonotype was detected a few times. V gene TRBV9 combines with J gene TRBJ2-5, with TRBD1 matching 7 bases. The germline V gene has CDR1 SGDLS and CDR2 YYNGEE. The CDR3 sequence is 14 residues long. The V segment lost 0 bases and the J segment 3 bases; nucleotides outside the gene matches: 2. The CDR3 is CASSVGQGKETQYF. CDR3 nucleotide sequence: TGTGCCAGCAGCGTAGGACAGGGTAAAGAGACCCAGTACTTC.

A few counts support this clonotype. V and J are TRBV4-2 and TRBJ2-2, with D perhaps matching TRBD1 (5 bases). CDR1 LGHNA and CDR2 YNFKEQ come from the germline V gene. The CDR3 is made up of 17 amino acids. V was shortened by 0 bases and J by 0 bases, with 11 bases between the two germline ends. This CDR3 is CASSQDQGRANTGELFF. The CDR3, as DNA: TGTGCCAGCAGCCAAGACCAGGGCAGGGCGAACACCGGGGAGCTGTTTTTT.